This TCR beta chain was captured in a study of identical twins. Study-wide results and limits: Instead of following the same donors, the conclusions were based on cross-sectional statistical analysis.

Germline values: CDR1 SGHDT, CDR2 YYEEEE. The CDR3 sequence is 13 residues long. V lost 2 bases to trimming and J lost 6 bases, with 10 bases between them. Unique molecular identifiers were present on cDNA, and template switching added a universal primer site. TCRdb reprocessed the 5' RACE reads with MiXCR, giving one entry per CDR3 protein. This sample has 300,000 to 400,000 distinct CDR3 sequences, with approximately 13% found just once. Only a few counts were recorded for this clonotype. Its antigen is as yet unknown. These records were also assigned to another study, of yellow fever vaccine responses in identical twins.

The receptor was derived from a woman between 18 and 29 years old in good health. The chain carries TRBV5-6 and TRBJ2-3; D gene uncertain. Sequencing was carried out using CD8+ T cells sorted from blood. This CDR3 is CASSFLEGDTQYF. In DNA, the CDR3 is TGTGCCAGCAGCTTCCTTGAAGGGGATACGCAGTATTTT.